The source of this T cell receptor beta chain is a study of molecular identifiers for immune sequencing clone quantification. Germline V gene lookup returns CDR1 SGHDN and CDR2 FVKESK. V lost 0 bases to trimming and J lost 8 bases; unmatched junction nucleotides: 5. The CDR3 consists of 15 residues. General study results and limits: Effector cells had over 98% of their molecules in clones above 20 RNA copies, while naive cells had under 1%. Detecting spiked Jurkat TCR RNA from one cell among one million naive cells was reportedly possible.

The authors sorted naive CD8 T cells as CD8+CD4-CCR7+CD45RA+. This clonotype was found a few times. No antigen is known for it. It was with previously described methods and listed TCR primers that bulk TCR libraries were made. TCRdb itself ran the PCR reads through MiXCR, one entry per CDR3 protein. The top ten hold 0.7% to 1% of the sample, which has over 600,000 distinct CDR3 sequences, about 20% seen once. The sample consisted of naive CD8+ T cells from blood, with Jurkat cell RNA spiked in. Subset reported: FACS-sorted CD8+CD4-CCR7+CD45RA+ naive T cells. The gene calls are TRBV14 and TRBJ1-4, with 8 bases fitting TRBD1. The clonotype originates from a human donor in good health. Some libraries in this study had Jurkat cell RNA spiked in. CDR3 sequence reads: CASSQEGTGREKLFF. The CDR3 DNA sequence: TGTGCCAGCAGCCAAGAAGGGACAGGAAGGGAAAAACTGTTTTTT.